The sample holds a few counts of the clone carrying this T cell receptor beta chain. Method: immunoSEQ multiplex PCR; TCRdb's copy keeps in-frame clones and lacks some. This sample has roughly 200,000 clones, with 80% to 90% found just once. The sample originates from a study of blood T cell repertoires in COVID-19. Trimming removed 3 bases from V and 4 bases from J; junction bases left unmatched: 4. The CDR3 consists of 14 residues. Germline V gives CDR1 LGHNA, CDR2 YSLEER. This chain uses TRBV4-3 with TRBJ1-1, with 8 bases aligning to TRBD1. This TCR derives from a man in his thirties or forties who had recovered from COVID-19. Specimen: PBMCs or T cells enriched from blood (not recorded which). The CDR3 nucleotides read TGCGCCAGCAGCCAGACAGGGGTAGGCACTGAAGCTTTCTTT. Its translation is CASSQTGVGTEAFF.